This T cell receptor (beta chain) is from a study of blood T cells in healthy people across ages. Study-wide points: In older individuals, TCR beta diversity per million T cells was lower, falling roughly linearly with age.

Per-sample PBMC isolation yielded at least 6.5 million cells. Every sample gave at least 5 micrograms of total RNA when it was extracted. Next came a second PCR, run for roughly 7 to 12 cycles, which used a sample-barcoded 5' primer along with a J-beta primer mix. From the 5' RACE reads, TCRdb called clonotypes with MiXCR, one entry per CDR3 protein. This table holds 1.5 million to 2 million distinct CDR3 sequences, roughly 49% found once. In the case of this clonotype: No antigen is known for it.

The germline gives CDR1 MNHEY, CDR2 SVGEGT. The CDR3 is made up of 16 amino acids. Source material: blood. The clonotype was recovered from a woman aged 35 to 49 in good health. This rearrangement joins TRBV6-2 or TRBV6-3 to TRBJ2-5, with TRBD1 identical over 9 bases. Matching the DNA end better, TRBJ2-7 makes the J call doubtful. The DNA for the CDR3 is TGTGCCAGCACTCGCTCGGGGACAGGGCTCTTGGACGAGCAGTACTTC. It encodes CASTRSGTGLLDEQYF.